The 27 T cell receptor beta chains listed next were all sequenced from one sample in a study of human T cells and chemical hapten exposure. Sample time point: patch test 1, 2 weeks after DPC sensitization. The treatment is: therapeutic diphenylcyclopropenone sensitization with weekly scalp DPC. TCRdb reanalysed the RACE reads using MiXCR and keeps one entry per CDR3 protein. Here the sample spans about 99,000 distinct CDR3 sequences, around 12% being singletons. The sample was whole blood, taken in connection with sensitization to the hapten diphenylcyclopropenone (DPC). The origin of the receptors is a woman between 35 and 50 years old with alopecia areata. Some clones in this sample may be carry-over from other donors' samples.

This sequence joins TRBV18 and TRBJ2-7; D possibly matches TRBD1 or TRBD2 (6 bases each). The CDR3 is 17 residues long. Germline values: CDR1 KGHSH, CDR2 LQKENI. V lost 3 bases and J 0 bases, leaving 18 bases between the germline ends. In nucleotides, the CDR3 is TGTGCCAGCTCACCCTATAGGGGGGAAGGGGGCTCCTACGAGCAGTACTTC. It is translated as CASSPYRGEGGSYEQYF.

Note on this clonotype: A much larger clone is a single base away; this may be a read error. Because it lacks the conserved phenylalanine or tryptophan at the end, this CDR3 is likely a read error. This chain joins TRBV6-2 or TRBV6-3 and TRBJ2-5; D not resolved. Trimming stripped 4 bases from V and 5 bases from J, with 5 bases between. Germline loops: CDR1 MNHEY, CDR2 SVGEGT. The CDR3 contains 11 residues. CDR3 loop: CASSFGETQYS. DNA for the CDR3: TGTGCCAGCAGTTTCGGCGAGACCCAGTACTCC.

V gene TRBV28 combines with J gene TRBJ1-1; 9 nucleotides align to TRBD1. The length of the CDR3 is 12 residues. CDR1 is MDHEN, CDR2 SYDVKM, per germline. J gave up 9 bases and V 3 bases, and 2 bases lay outside the gene matches. The DNA for the CDR3 is TGTGCCAGCAGTTTGGGGACAGGGAAAGCTTTCTTT. Translation gives CASSLGTGKAFF.

The chain employs TRBV28 and TRBJ2-2; 16 nucleotides align to TRBD2. J was trimmed by 1 base and V by 4 bases; bases with no gene match: 6. Germline V CDR1 and CDR2: MDHEN, SYDVKM. The CDR3 spans 19 residues. The CDR3, as DNA: TGTGCCAGCAGTTCACCGGGACTAGCGGGAGGGCTGAACACCGGGGAGCTGTTTTTT. Translating it yields CASSSPGLAGGLNTGELFF.

The chain employs TRBV11-2 and TRBJ2-1, with D maybe TRBD2 (7 bases). The CDR3 has 13 amino acids. Germline V gene sequence: CDR1 SGHAT, CDR2 FQNNGV. Trimming left V 2 bases short and J 9 bases short, with 11 bases between. The CDR3 loop reads CASSLRGAGEQFF. The CDR3 DNA reads TGTGCCAGCAGCTTACGGGGGGCAGGTGAGCAGTTCTTC.

This sequence joins TRBV4-3 and TRBJ2-7; D unclear. The CDR3 covers 15 residues. Germline CDR1 is LGHNA and CDR2 is YSLEER. The V gene lost 0 bases and the J gene lost 0 bases, with 9 bases spanning the gap. CDR3 protein: CASSQEPRRSYEQYF. CDR3 bases: TGCGCCAGCAGCCAAGAACCCCGCCGCTCCTACGAGCAGTACTTC.

The J gene is TRBJ2-1, the V gene TRBV7-9, with D maybe TRBD1 (5 bases). Germline V gene lookup returns CDR1 SEHNR and CDR2 FQNEAQ (reference sequence). This CDR3 region has 14 residues. V was cut by 5 bases and J by 5 bases, with 13 bases left in between. The CDR3 loop is CASSRTGRDNEQFF. Written as DNA, the CDR3 is TGTGCCAGCAGCCGAACGGGCAGGGACAATGAGCAGTTCTTC. Variable domain in full (rest from reference TRBV7-9 and TRBJ2-1): DTGVSQNPRHKITKRGQNVTFRCDPISEHNRLYWYRQTLGQGPEFLTYFQNEAQLEKSRLLSDRFSAERPKGSFSTLEIQRTEQGDSAMYLCASSRTGRDNEQFFGPGTRLTVL.

This clonotype turned up a few times. CDR3: CASSWNRDTGELFF. The CDR3 nucleotides read TGTGCCAGCAGTTGGAACAGGGACACCGGGGAGCTGTTTTTT. The chain uses TRBV6-6 and TRBJ2-2, with a possible D match to TRBD1 (6 bases). This CDR3 is built from 14 residues. V gave up 4 bases and J gave up 3 bases, with 9 bases separating them. The germline V gene encodes CDR1 MNHNY and CDR2 SVGAGI (reference sequence).

V usage is TRBV5-1 and J usage is TRBJ2-1, with D possibly TRBD2 on 6 matching bases. The CDR3 has 17 amino acids. CDR1 is SGHRS, CDR2 YFSETQ, per germline. Trimming pared 0 bases from V and 6 bases from J, leaving 19 bases between. The CDR3 region is CASSLAAGMGTGNEQFF. The CDR3 DNA reads as TGCGCCAGCAGCTTGGCCGCGGGGATGGGCACGGGCAATGAGCAGTTCTTC. The variable domain in full, with the rest retrieved from reference TRBV5-1 and TRBJ2-1, is KAGVTQTPRYLIKTRGQQVTLSCSPISGHRSVSWYQQTPGQGLQFLFEYFSETQRNKGNFPGRFSGRQFSNSRSEMNVSTLELGDSALYLCASSLAAGMGTGNEQFFGPGTRLTVL.

The table lists this clonotype with a count of one. CDR3 protein: CASSPLSESSYNEQFF. In DNA, the CDR3 is TGTGCCAGCAGTCCCTTATCGGAGAGCTCCTACAATGAGCAGTTCTTC. V gene TRBV6-2 or TRBV6-3 combines with J gene TRBJ2-1; no definite D call. Germline V gives CDR1 MNHEY, CDR2 SVGEGT. The CDR3 is 16 amino acids. The ends were cut back, 5 bases at V and 0 bases at J, with 14 bases in the middle.

This clonotype was seen at least ten times. This chain uses TRBV4-3 with TRBJ1-6; no firm D call. Trimming took 1 base from V and 8 from J, leaving 12 bases between them. This CDR3 has 15 residues. Germline CDR1 is LGHNA and CDR2 is YSLEER. The CDR3 DNA reads TGCGCCAGCAGCCAAGGCGGAGTGATAGATTCACCCCTCCACTTT. Translation gives CASSQGGVIDSPLHF.

About this clonotype itself: Since the CDR3 does not end with the conserved phenylalanine or tryptophan, this likely comes from a read error. The chain uses TRBV28 and TRBJ1-4; possibly TRBD1 for D (6 bases). The CDR3 sequence is 15 residues long. Germline CDR1 MDHEN, CDR2 SYDVKM. The CDR3 sequence: CASIGSDSVNEKLFI. CDR3 sequence (DNA): TGTGCTAGCATCGGCTCGGACAGCGTTAATGAAAAACTGTTTATT.

The genes are TRBV2 and TRBJ1-2; 9 nucleotides match TRBD1. This CDR3 has 13 residues. The junction had 4 bases not matched to a gene; V was cut back by 9 bases and J by 2 bases. Germline V lookup: CDR1 SNHLY, CDR2 FYNNEI. In DNA form, the CDR3 reads TGTGCCAGGGCGGGGACAGGGAACTATGGCTACACCTTC. Translation: CARAGTGNYGYTF. Full variable domain (outside the CDR3, taken from reference TRBV2 and TRBJ1-2): EPEVTQTPSHQVTQMGQEVILRCVPISNHLYFYWYRQILGQKVEFLVSFYNNEISEKSEIFDDQFSVERPDGSNFTLKIRSTKLEDSAMYFCARAGTGNYGYTFGSGTRLTVV.

The chain uses TRBV7-9 and TRBJ2-7; 8 bases agree with TRBD2. Germline CDR1 is SEHNR and CDR2 is FQNEAQ (reference sequence). The V gene end was trimmed by 5 bases and the J gene end by 3 bases; junction bases not matched to a gene: 6. This CDR3 contains 14 residues. The CDR3 DNA reads TGTGCCAGCAGCAGCCGGACTAGCAGCTACGAGCAGTACTTC. It specifies CASSSRTSSYEQYF. Together with reference TRBV7-9 and TRBJ2-7, the CDR3 gives the full variable domain: DTGVSQNPRHKITKRGQNVTFRCDPISEHNRLYWYRQTLGQGPEFLTYFQNEAQLEKSRLLSDRFSAERPKGSFSTLEIQRTEQGDSAMYLCASSSRTSSYEQYFGPGTRLTVT.

This clonotype was seen at least ten times. The chain links TRBV6-5 to TRBJ2-3, with 10 bases that match TRBD1. V shed 6 bases, J shed 6 bases, and the junction held 6 bases outside the gene matches. CDR3 size: 14 residues. CDR1 is MNHEY and CDR2 is SVGAGI in the germline V gene. The CDR3: CASSPRQGADTQYF. In DNA, the CDR3 is TGTGCCAGCAGCCCCCGACAGGGGGCTGATACGCAGTATTTT.

The chain joins TRBV5-1 to TRBJ2-1, with D perhaps TRBD1 (7 bases). CDR1 is SGHRS and CDR2 is YFSETQ in the germline V gene. V was cut by 5 bases and J by 4 bases, with 13 bases left in between. There are 14 residues in the CDR3. CDR3 sequence reads: CASRDPGGYNEQFF. For the CDR3, the DNA is TGCGCCAGCAGAGACCCAGGGGGGTACAATGAGCAGTTCTTC.

This clonotype came up a few times. V and J are TRBV12-3 or TRBV12-4 and TRBJ1-1; a weak D match, TRBD1 (6 bases). Trimming pared 6 bases from V and 2 bases from J, leaving 25 bases between. This CDR3 spans 18 amino acids. The CDR3 sequence: CASSPDPGAGIVNTEAFF. The CDR3 DNA reads TGTGCCAGCAGCCCAGACCCGGGGGCAGGGATAGTAAACACTGAAGCTTTCTTT.

This clonotype has at least ten counts. The V gene is TRBV29-1, the J gene TRBJ2-5; D might be TRBD2 (7 bases). The V gene lost 8 bases and the J gene lost 2 bases, with 12 bases spanning the gap. CDR1 SQVTM and CDR2 ANQGSEA come from the germline V gene. The length of the CDR3 is 12 residues. The DNA of the CDR3 is TGCAGCAGGGGGGGACCACAAGAGACCCAGTACTTC. Translation gives CSRGGPQETQYF.

The CDR3 sequence is CASSLAGALGYTF. CDR3 DNA sequence: TGTGCCAGCAGTTTAGCGGGGGCGCTAGGCTACACCTTC. The genes are TRBV28 and TRBJ1-2; tentatively, D is TRBD1 (6 bases). This CDR3 has 13 residues. Trimming pared 2 bases from V and 8 bases from J, leaving 12 bases between. Germline CDR1 and CDR2: MDHEN and SYDVKM.

This clonotype was seen repeatedly, ten times or more. V is TRBV7-2 and J is TRBJ2-5, with TRBD2 matching 9 bases. The CDR3 consists of 15 residues. CDR1 is SGHTA, CDR2 FQGNSA, per germline. With V trimmed by 5 bases and J by 7 bases, 11 bases remained unmatched. The DNA for the CDR3 is TGTGCCAGCAGCGTAGAGGGACTAGCACTAGGGACCCAGTACTTC. Its translation: CASSVEGLALGTQYF.

This chain uses TRBV10-3 with TRBJ2-7, with D unresolved. The V gene lost 2 bases and the J gene lost 4 bases, with 6 bases spanning the gap. The CDR3 length is 12 residues. The germline gives CDR1 ENHRY, CDR2 SYGVKD. The CDR3 region has the DNA TGTGCCATCAGTGAGAACGGTTACGAGCAGTACTTC. Translated, it gives CAISENGYEQYF.

The chain joins TRBV7-2 to TRBJ2-7; tentatively, D is TRBD1 (6 bases). Germline CDR1 is SGHTA and CDR2 is FQGNSA. CDR3 size: 13 residues. V gave up 7 bases and J gave up 2 bases, with 12 bases separating them. CDR3 sequence (DNA): TGTGCCAGCATGGTAAAGGGGGCCTACGAGCAGTACTTC. Translation gives CASMVKGAYEQYF.

This clonotype was detected only a few times. The chain recombines TRBV5-1 with TRBJ2-1; D tentatively fits TRBD1 or TRBD2 (5 bases each). CDR3 length equals 14 residues. From germline, CDR1 is SGHRS and CDR2 YFSETQ. V lost 4 bases and J 10 bases, leaving 18 bases between the germline ends. CDR3: CASSPADIRGEQFF. In nucleotides, the CDR3 is TGCGCCAGCAGCCCAGCGGACATCCGTGGGGAGCAGTTCTTC.

The sample holds many counts of this clonotype. The chain links TRBV6-1 to TRBJ1-4; 9 bases align to TRBD1. Germline-derived CDR1 and CDR2 are MNHNS and SASEGT. Germline trimming cut 5 bases from V and 8 bases from J; bases unmatched to any gene: 9. CDR3 length: 15 residues. The CDR3 sequence: CASSFGGTGFEKLFF. DNA of the CDR3: TGTGCCAGCAGTTTCGGCGGGACAGGGTTCGAAAAACTGTTTTTT.

This clonotype was found many times. This chain links TRBV3-1 with TRBJ2-3, with TRBD2 matching over 10 bases. The CDR3 has 16 residues. V gave up 1 base and J gave up 3 bases; unmatched junction bases: 4. CDR1 is LGHDT and CDR2 is YNNKEL in the germline V gene (reference sequence). CDR3 in amino acids: CASSQAPGLATDTQYF. CDR3 nucleotides: TGTGCCAGCAGCCAAGCGCCGGGACTAGCGACAGATACGCAGTATTTT.

This clonotype was picked up a small number of times. The chain is built from TRBV6-1 and TRBJ2-3; 8 nucleotides line up with TRBD2. Germline V gives CDR1 MNHNS, CDR2 SASEGT. The CDR3 length is 16 residues. V lost 6 bases to trimming and J lost 6 bases; unmatched junction nucleotides: 14. CDR3 sequence reads: CASRPATSGTADTQYF. The CDR3 DNA is TGTGCCAGCAGGCCGGCCACTAGCGGTACGGCGGATACGCAGTATTTT.

The rearrangement uses TRBV4-2 and TRBJ2-5; D is possibly TRBD2 (6 bases). Per the germline V gene, CDR1 is LGHNA and CDR2 is YNFKEQ. The CDR3 consists of 15 residues. V gave up 4 bases and J gave up 4 bases, with 16 bases separating them. The CDR3 loop reads CASSPTEGAAETQYF. The CDR3 bases are TGTGCCAGCAGCCCCACGGAGGGCGCCGCAGAGACCCAGTACTTC.